This T cell receptor (beta chain) was captured by sequencing in a study of cytomegalovirus exposure and HLA in healthy donors. As concerns this clone: Antigen specificity is unknown.

Germline CDR1 LNHDA, CDR2 SQIVND (reference sequence). Losses at the gene ends were 10 bases for V and 3 bases for J; bases not matched to a gene: 8. The CDR3 is made up of 13 amino acids. PCR used 60 Vbeta primers and 13 Jbeta primers. Some clones are missing from TCRdb's copy, which holds only in-frame ones; the method was immunoSEQ multiplex PCR. The sample lists about 180,000 clones, about 78% seen once, with under 7.5% in the top ten. Study outcomes and limitations: Listed as cytomegalovirus-associated were roughly 180 TCR beta chains.

The sequenced material came from PBMCs. The chain couples TRBV19 to TRBJ1-2; 7 bases are shared with TRBD1. The receptor was derived from a man aged 35-49 years in good health and CMV-seronegative. CDR3 protein: CATLDRADYGYTF. The CDR3 region has the DNA TGTGCCACCCTCGACAGGGCCGACTATGGCTACACCTTC. Full variable domain (rest looked up from reference TRBV19 and TRBJ1-2): DGGITQSPKYLFRKEGQNVTLSCEQNLNHDAMYWYRQDPGQGLRLIYYSQIVNDFQKGDIAEGYSVSREKKESFPLTVTSAQKNPTAFYLCATLDRADYGYTFGSGTRLTVV.